Below, 16 T cell receptor beta chains from the same sample are listed, as sequenced in a study of shared clonotypes between healthy human individuals. The table came from immunoSEQ multiplex PCR; TCRdb's copy has only in-frame clones and leaves some out. The sample yields roughly 2,500,000 clones, 80% to 95% seen once. What was sequenced was naive CD4+ T cells from PBMCs. Subset indicated: CD45RA+ positively selected. These receptor sequences come from a man aged 18 to 29 in good health. Some clones in this sample may be carry-over from other donors' samples.

The chain has TRBV28 and TRBJ2-7; D possibly corresponds to TRBD2 (5 bases). The CDR3 spans 15 residues. The V end lost 3 bases, the J end lost 4 bases, and 16 bases lay between the germline ends. Germline loops: CDR1 MDHEN, CDR2 SYDVKM. The CDR3 protein is CASSFGVVGIYEQYF. As DNA, the CDR3 is TGTGCCAGCAGTTTCGGGGTAGTAGGGATATACGAGCAGTACTTC.

This clone was counted only a few times. CDR3 DNA: TGTGCCAGCAGTTACGGAGGGACAAACACTGAAGCTTTCTTT. It codes for CASSYGGTNTEAFF. The gene calls are TRBV6-5 and TRBJ1-1; maybe TRBD1 (6 bases). The CDR3 is 14 residues long. V was shortened by 2 bases and J by 2 bases, with 9 bases between the two germline ends. Germline assignment: CDR1 MNHEY and CDR2 SVGAGI.

This clone came up once. The V call is TRBV5-1, the J call TRBJ2-5; D is unclear. Trimming pared 2 bases from V and 5 bases from J, leaving 13 bases between. The CDR3 has 14 residues. Looked up from germline, CDR1 is SGHRS and CDR2 is YFSETQ. This CDR3 reads CASSFFSGGETQYF. The DNA for the CDR3 is TGCGCCAGCAGCTTTTTTTCAGGTGGGGAGACCCAGTACTTC.

The rearrangement joins TRBV27 to TRBJ2-7; TRBD1 is a possible D gene (5 bases). Germline values: CDR1 MNHEY, CDR2 SMNVEV (reference sequence). Trimming removed 3 bases at V and 7 bases at J, with 16 bases between. CDR3 size: 14 residues. The CDR3 nucleotides read TGTGCCAGCAGTTTCTGGCAGGGTTCTCAAGAGCAGTACTTC. Translated, it gives CASSFWQGSQEQYF.

The table lists this clone with a few counts. This chain joins TRBV9 and TRBJ1-5, with 8 bases lining up with TRBD1. CDR3 length: 14 amino acids. J lost 10 bases, V lost 0 bases, and 6 bases had no gene match. Per germline, CDR1 SGDLS and CDR2 YYNGEE. CDR3 in amino acids: CASSVGPGGSPQHF. CDR3 coding DNA: TGTGCCAGCAGCGTAGGGCCAGGGGGCAGCCCCCAGCATTTT.

This clone was counted a single time. This sequence joins TRBV28 and TRBJ2-1, with D possibly being TRBD2 (6 bases). This CDR3 is 12 amino acids long. The germline V gene has CDR1 MDHEN and CDR2 SYDVKM. V was trimmed by 5 bases and J by 5 bases, leaving 7 bases between them. The chain's CDR3 is CASSERDNEQFF. DNA for the CDR3: TGTGCCAGCAGTGAGCGGGACAATGAGCAGTTCTTC. The full variable domain, in which reference TRBV28 and TRBJ2-1 provide the parts outside the CDR3, is DVKVTQSSRYLVKRTGEKVFLECVQDMDHENMFWYRQDPGLGLRLIYFSYDVKMKEKGDIPEGYSVSREKKERFSLILESASTNQTSMYLCASSERDNEQFFGPGTRLTVL.

The chain couples TRBV7-9 to TRBJ2-7; 10 bases map to TRBD1. This CDR3 region has 14 residues. CDR1 SEHNR and CDR2 FQNEAQ come from the germline V gene (reference sequence). Trimming took 4 bases from V and 6 from J; bases not matched to a gene: 6. The CDR3 coding sequence is TGTGCCAGCAGCTCTCGGACAGGGGGTACCGAGCAGTACTTC. This gives the protein CASSSRTGGTEQYF.

This chain links TRBV28 with TRBJ2-5, with TRBD2 identical over 7 bases. The CDR3 sequence is 13 residues long. Germline CDR1 MDHEN, CDR2 SYDVKM. Losses at the gene ends were 2 bases for V and 4 bases for J; bases not matched to a gene: 1. CDR3 amino acids: CASSLVAGETQYF. DNA of the CDR3: TGTGCCAGCAGTTTAGTAGCGGGAGAGACCCAGTACTTC. The variable domain in full, completed from reference TRBV28 and TRBJ2-5, reads DVKVTQSSRYLVKRTGEKVFLECVQDMDHENMFWYRQDPGLGLRLIYFSYDVKMKEKGDIPEGYSVSREKKERFSLILESASTNQTSMYLCASSLVAGETQYFGPGTRLLVL.

The V and J genes are TRBV11-1 and TRBJ2-7; possibly TRBD2 for D (5 bases). V lost 5 bases and J lost 0, with 17 bases in between. Looked up from germline, CDR1 is SGHAT and CDR2 is FQDESV (reference sequence). The length of the CDR3 is 16 residues. The CDR3 nucleotides read TGTGCCAGCAGCCTGGACTCCGTCCCGAGCTCCTACGAGCAGTACTTC. This translates into CASSLDSVPSSYEQYF.

V and J are TRBV5-1 and TRBJ2-1; a weak D match, TRBD2 (6 bases). CDR1 and CDR2 from the germline V gene are SGHRS and YFSETQ. With 4 bases removed from V and 4 bases from J, the gap between germline ends came to 18 bases. The CDR3 has 16 residues. CDR3 nucleotide sequence: TGCGCCAGCAGCCACCCCACCGGGAGAGATTACAATGAGCAGTTCTTC. Its protein is CASSHPTGRDYNEQFF.

The CDR3 sequence: CASSPPRSGQTPGELFF. The CDR3 coding sequence is TGTGCCAGCAGTCCCCCCCGGAGCGGGCAGACACCCGGGGAGCTGTTTTTT. The rearrangement links TRBV28 to TRBJ2-2, with D possibly matching TRBD2 (6 bases). The V gene's germline CDR1 is MDHEN and CDR2 SYDVKM. V lost 5 bases, J lost 6 bases, and 22 bases lay in between. The CDR3 has 17 residues.

The chain uses TRBV9 and TRBJ2-1, with 11 bases aligning to TRBD2. V trimming: 7 bases; J trimming: 9 bases; junction bases outside the gene matches: 9. CDR1 is SGDLS, CDR2 YYNGEE, per germline. This CDR3 is built from 14 residues. CDR3 protein: CASSGTSGSPEQFF. The CDR3 nucleotides read TGTGCCAGCTCAGGAACTAGCGGGAGTCCTGAGCAGTTCTTC.

The chain links TRBV6-1 to TRBJ1-1; D is unresolved. Trimming shortened V by 1 base and J by 5 bases, and 14 bases separated the two germline ends. Germline assignment: CDR1 MNHNS and CDR2 SASEGT. This CDR3 has 15 amino acids. Here the CDR3 reads CASSEDHLPTTEAFF. CDR3 in DNA: TGTGCCAGCAGTGAAGATCACCTCCCGACGACTGAAGCTTTCTTT.

V and J are TRBV18 and TRBJ1-2; tentatively, D is TRBD1 (6 bases). The ends were cut back, 4 bases at V and 5 bases at J, with 23 bases in the middle. Germline V gene data show CDR1 as KGHSH and CDR2 as LQKENI. CDR3 length: 17 residues. CDR3 coding DNA: TGTGCCAGCTCACGAGACAGGCTAAGTAATGGATTATATGGCTACACCTTC. This codes for CASSRDRLSNGLYGYTF. Complete variable domain (other parts from reference TRBV18 and TRBJ1-2): NAGVMQNPRHLVRRRGQEARLRCSPMKGHSHVYWYRQLPEEGLKFMVYLQKENIIDESGMPKERFSAEFPKEGPSILRIQQVVRGDSAAYFCASSRDRLSNGLYGYTFGSGTRLTVV.

The J gene is TRBJ2-1, the V gene TRBV28; the D gene could be TRBD1 or TRBD2 (5 bases each). Trimming took 6 bases from V and 5 from J, leaving 17 bases between them. The CDR3 extends over 15 amino acids. Germline V CDR1 and CDR2: MDHEN, SYDVKM. The CDR3 region is CASSDPGRVNNEQFF. The CDR3 DNA follows: TGTGCCAGCAGCGACCCGGGGCGAGTCAACAATGAGCAGTTCTTC.

The rearrangement links TRBV7-7 to TRBJ2-5, with 7 bases aligning to TRBD1. CDR1 is SSHAT, CDR2 FNYEAQ, per germline (reference sequence). This CDR3 is 16 amino acids long. With 0 bases clipped from V and 4 bases from J, the junction kept 8 bases outside the gene matches. The DNA for the CDR3 is TGTGCCAGCAGCTTAGCTCCTGGACAGGTTGGAGAGACCCAGTACTTC. Residues: CASSLAPGQVGETQYF.